The source of this T cell receptor (beta chain) is a study of blood T cell repertoires in COVID-19. Study-wide context: Samples taken during acute and convalescent COVID-19 were collected in the United States, Italy and Spain. Nucleic acid was either cDNA or gDNA, and it came from T cells, B-cell-depleted T cells, or PBMCs.

This clone came up a few times. Methods used by the authors: The authors estimated nucleated cell counts from reference gene primer amplification. Sequenced by immunoSEQ multiplex PCR; TCRdb stores in-frame clones only, minus some. Clonal size and the V and J genes are those of that table, whereas D and trimming came from the DNA. The repertoire holds around 150,000 clones, with about 80% as singletons. This CDR3 contains 15 residues. Germline V gives CDR1 SGHAT, CDR2 FQNNGV. Trimming removed 6 bases from V and 6 bases from J; junction bases left unmatched: 6. This receptor was obtained from a woman of 80 years or more with acute or convalescent COVID-19. Input material: peripheral blood. This rearrangement joins TRBV11-2 to TRBJ2-2; 11 bases are shared with TRBD2. This chain's CDR3 is CASRSSGRWSGELFF. In DNA, the CDR3 is TGTGCCAGCAGGTCTAGCGGGAGGTGGTCCGGGGAGCTGTTTTTT.